The 9 T cell receptor beta chains given below trace back to one sample, sequenced in a study of Graves' ophthalmopathy and Graves' hyperthyroidism. The study amplified TCR beta CDR3 regions using RNA transcripts. Second-round multiplex PCR came after first-round RT-PCR with HTBI primers. Each CDR3 protein gets one entry after TCRdb re-called the multiplex PCR reads with MiXCR. The sample carries under 350,000 distinct CDR3 sequences, under 20% recorded once. Sequenced: peripheral blood. The source is an adult man with Graves' ophthalmopathy.

This clonotype was seen ten or more times. The V gene is TRBV20-1, the J gene TRBJ1-1; 8 positions agree with TRBD1. After removal of 0 bases from V and 5 bases from J, the junction contained 2 bases not matched to a gene. Germline loops: CDR1 DFQATT, CDR2 SNEGSKA (reference sequence). This CDR3 contains 13 residues. The CDR3 region has the DNA TGCAGTGCTAGAGAGACAGGGGAGACTGAAGCTTTCTTT. Residues: CSARETGETEAFF.

This clonotype was counted many times. CDR3 amino acids: CASSYVRPGTEAFF. The CDR3, as DNA: TGTGCCAGCAGTTACGTCCGGCCGGGCACTGAAGCTTTCTTT. This sequence joins TRBV6-2 or TRBV6-3 and TRBJ1-1; D gene uncertain. The CDR3 is 14 amino acids. Trimming shortened V by 2 bases and J by 4 bases, and 11 bases separated the two germline ends. The germline V gene encodes CDR1 MNHEY and CDR2 SVGEGT.

In this sample, this clonotype turned up many times. The chain links TRBV6-5 to TRBJ1-1; D unresolved. The germline V and J ends were trimmed by 0 bases and 6 bases, with 2 bases remaining between them. The length of the CDR3 is 11 residues. Germline-derived CDR1 and CDR2 are MNHEY and SVGAGI. For the CDR3, the DNA is TGTGCCAGCAGTTACTCGGCTGAAGCTTTCTTT. It codes for CASSYSAEAFF.

This clonotype was detected many times. V and J are TRBV3-1 and TRBJ2-7; D uncertain. Trimming removed 0 bases at V and 5 bases at J, with 11 bases between. Per the germline V gene, CDR1 is LGHDT and CDR2 is YNNKEL (reference sequence). CDR3 length equals 14 residues. CDR3 in DNA: TGTGCCAGCAGCCAAGACCCTAATAGTAACGAGCAGTACTTC. It codes for CASSQDPNSNEQYF.

This clonotype has a count of ten or more. This chain connects TRBV19 to TRBJ1-2, with a weak D call TRBD1 (5 bases). Germline V lookup: CDR1 LNHDA, CDR2 SQIVND (reference sequence). This CDR3 region has 15 residues. V was shortened by 4 bases and J by 4 bases, with 16 bases between the two germline ends. Written as DNA, the CDR3 is TGTGCCAGTAGTACAACCGGACATCTCATCTATGGCTACACCTTC. Its protein product is CASSTTGHLIYGYTF.

This clonotype showed up many times. This chain links TRBV30 with TRBJ1-2; no reliable D call. With 7 bases removed from V and 0 bases from J, the gap between germline ends came to 15 bases. CDR3 length: 14 residues. Germline V gives CDR1 GTSNPN, CDR2 SVGIG (reference sequence). In DNA, the CDR3 is TGTGCCTTCGCAAACCTGGATTCTAACTATGGCTACACCTTC. It yields the protein CAFANLDSNYGYTF.

This clonotype was found many times. The J gene is TRBJ2-5, the V gene TRBV18; D possibly matches TRBD1 or TRBD2 (5 bases each). CDR3 length: 12 residues. Per the germline V gene, CDR1 is KGHSH and CDR2 is LQKENI. Trimming cost V 2 bases and J 6 bases, with 7 bases left between them. The CDR3 DNA reads TGTGCCAGCTCACCAGAGGGGAAGACCCAGTACTTC. It encodes CASSPEGKTQYF.

There are many counts of this clonotype. The chain combines TRBV12-3 or TRBV12-4 with TRBJ1-1; D is perhaps TRBD1 (6 bases). The CDR3 contains 15 residues. V shed 8 bases and J shed 4 bases, with 20 bases lying between them. The CDR3 loop reads CASREDGGPGTEAFF. CDR3 bases: TGTGCCAGCCGGGAGGACGGGGGGCCGGGCACTGAAGCTTTCTTT.

This clonotype was seen just once. The rearrangement uses TRBV5-1 and TRBJ2-5; 7 bases map to TRBD2. Germline V gene data show CDR1 as SGHRS and CDR2 as YFSETQ. V was pared by 4 bases and J by 4 bases, with 7 bases of the junction left unmatched. The CDR3 consists of 14 residues. The CDR3 coding sequence is TGCGCCAGCAGCCACGGTGGGGAGGGAGAGACCCAGTACTTC. It yields the protein CASSHGGEGETQYF.